The 15 T cell receptor beta chains listed next were all sequenced from one sample in a study of Ad26.COV2.S vaccination and SARS-CoV-2 variants (dated by TCRdb to the early 2020s). The library was generated by the immunoSEQ multiplex PCR assay. This is the immuneACCESS table as TCRdb keeps it, with only in-frame sequences that have V and J called. A part of the clones is gone; compared with another copy, unresolved V genes explain less than half, and the rest is unexplained. This sample comprises 300,000 to 350,000 clones, just under 85% of them detected only once. The top ten clones comprise 2% to 2.5% of the sample. The sample's treatment or condition label is to be understood as: roughly 18 received Ad26.COV2.S at low or high dose, single or two shots; about 5 received placebo; per-sample allocation not given. Repertoires of vaccine and placebo recipients were sequenced from samples taken on day 63 after the first injection.

The sample consisted of peripheral blood, taken in a trial of Ad26.COV2.S vaccine versus placebo. The receptors derive from a person between 18 and 59 years old who received the Ad26.COV2.S COVID-19 vaccine or a placebo.

V usage is TRBV15 and J usage is TRBJ2-7, with 9 positions matching TRBD2. The V segment lost 6 bases and the J segment 5 bases; nucleotides outside the gene matches: 8. CDR3 length equals 14 residues. CDR1 and CDR2 (germline): LNHNV, YYDKDF (reference sequence). This CDR3 is CATSTSGGRDEQYF. CDR3 nucleotide sequence: TGTGCCACCAGTACGAGCGGGGGGCGCGACGAGCAGTACTTC.

This chain links TRBV19 with TRBJ1-6; D not resolved. The germline V gene has CDR1 LNHDA and CDR2 SQIVND (reference sequence). V was clipped by 0 bases and J by 9 bases, with 15 bases between them. CDR3 size: 16 residues. The CDR3 loop reads CASSIDRAGIGSPLHF. The CDR3 DNA is TGTGCCAGTAGTATAGATCGGGCGGGTATCGGTTCACCCCTCCACTTT.

This rearrangement joins TRBV3-1 (or the pseudogene TRBV3-2) to TRBJ1-5; tentatively, D is TRBD1 (6 bases). The CDR3 runs to 15 residues. The germline V gene has CDR1 LGHDT and CDR2 YNNKEL (reference sequence). Trimming removed 1 base at V and 4 bases at J, with 11 bases between. This chain's CDR3 is CASSQGGAGNQPQHF. In DNA, the CDR3 is TGTGCCAGCAGCCAAGGGGGGGCAGGGAATCAGCCCCAGCATTTT.

The chain links TRBV11-2 to TRBJ1-2; D is uncertain. Germline V lookup: CDR1 SGHAT, CDR2 FQNNGV. The V and J ends lost 5 bases and 8 bases respectively, with 12 bases between them. This CDR3 has 12 residues. CDR3 nucleotides: TGTGCCAGCAGCAAAGTCGGGAGAGGCTACACCTTC. It codes for CASSKVGRGYTF.

This clone turned up a few times. This chain links TRBV2 with TRBJ1-1; D perhaps matches TRBD1 (6 bases). This CDR3 spans 12 amino acids. Trimming pared 9 bases from V and 5 bases from J, leaving 13 bases between. CDR1 and CDR2 from the germline V gene are SNHLY and FYNNEI. The CDR3 protein is CASWGQGTEAFF. CDR3 bases: TGTGCCAGTTGGGGGCAGGGGACTGAAGCTTTCTTT.

The CDR3 nucleotides are TGTGCCAGCAGTGTCGGGACAGGGGTGCAGTCACCCCTCCACTTT. Its translation: CASSVGTGVQSPLHF. The chain employs TRBV27 and TRBJ1-6, with TRBD1 identical over 10 bases. CDR1 MNHEY and CDR2 SMNVEV come from the germline V gene (reference sequence). Trimming removed 5 bases from V and 10 bases from J; junction bases left unmatched: 8. CDR3 length equals 15 residues.

A few counts support this clone. The V call is TRBV27, the J call TRBJ1-2; a weak D match, TRBD1 (5 bases). Trimming took off 3 bases at V and 4 bases at J, with 9 bases between the two ends. There are 13 residues in the CDR3. Germline-derived CDR1 and CDR2 are MNHEY and SMNVEV (reference sequence). Here the CDR3 DNA reads TGTGCCAGCAGTTTGACAGAGGGCTATGGCTACACCTTC. Its protein is CASSLTEGYGYTF.

The genes are TRBV20-1 and TRBJ2-3; TRBD2 matches at 7 bases. Germline CDR1 is DFQATT and CDR2 is SNEGSKA (reference sequence). V lost 3 bases to trimming and J lost 2 bases; unmatched junction nucleotides: 11. CDR3 length: 16 residues. The CDR3 loop is CSASDGGKYYTDTQYF. In DNA, the CDR3 is TGCAGTGCTAGTGACGGGGGGAAATACTACACAGATACGCAGTATTTT.

The V call is TRBV7-2, the J call TRBJ2-7, with D tentatively TRBD2 (6 bases). CDR1 and CDR2 from the germline V gene are SGHTA and FQGNSA. V gave up 5 bases and J gave up 1 base, with 12 bases separating them. This CDR3 spans 14 amino acids. CDR3 loop: CASSPRGNSYEQYF. The DNA for the CDR3 is TGTGCCAGCAGCCCACGGGGGAATTCCTACGAGCAGTACTTC.

CDR3 nucleotide sequence: TGTGCCAGTACCCGAGGAGACAGGGGCAATCAGCCCCAGCATTTT. It translates to CASTRGDRGNQPQHF. The V call is TRBV19, the J call TRBJ1-5; 7 positions agree with TRBD1. This CDR3 has 15 amino acids. V lost 7 bases and J lost 2; bases outside the gene matches: 8. Germline V lookup: CDR1 LNHDA, CDR2 SQIVND (reference sequence).

The chain employs TRBV30 and TRBJ1-6; 8 bases fit TRBD1. The trim removed 0 bases at V and 7 bases at J, leaving 5 bases unmatched. From germline, CDR1 is GTSNPN and CDR2 SVGIG (reference sequence). There are 15 residues in the CDR3. The CDR3 protein is CAWSVGQGGNSPLHF. The CDR3 DNA is TGTGCCTGGAGTGTAGGACAGGGCGGCAATTCACCCCTCCACTTT.

CDR3 in DNA: TGTGCCATCAGTCCTACCACCTCCCGAATTTCCTACGAGCAGTACTTC. Encoded protein: CAISPTTSRISYEQYF. The V and J genes are TRBV10-3 and TRBJ2-7, with unresolved D. This CDR3 spans 16 amino acids. Trimming cost V 5 bases and J 1 base, with 18 bases left between them. Germline CDR1 ENHRY, CDR2 SYGVKD.

The chain links TRBV11-2 to TRBJ1-6; D is unresolved. The germline CDR1 and CDR2 sequences are SGHAT and FQNNGV. Trimming took 4 bases from V and 8 from J, leaving 15 bases between them. The CDR3 extends over 15 amino acids. The CDR3 sequence: CASSSTGVPYSPLHF. The CDR3 coding sequence is TGTGCCAGCAGCTCGACCGGAGTGCCCTATTCACCCCTCCACTTT.

The chain joins TRBV28 to TRBJ1-6; TRBD1 matches 7 bases. The CDR3 extends over 22 amino acids. J lost 5 bases, V lost 1 base, and 23 bases had no gene match. CDR1 and CDR2 from the germline V gene are MDHEN and SYDVKM. The CDR3 sequence is CASSLLVGATDIVGTDNSPLHF. CDR3 DNA sequence: TGTGCCAGCAGTTTATTAGTTGGGGCTACGGATATAGTGGGGACAGATAATTCACCCCTCCACTTT. Variable domain in full (rest from reference TRBV28 and TRBJ1-6): DVKVTQSSRYLVKRTGEKVFLECVQDMDHENMFWYRQDPGLGLRLIYFSYDVKMKEKGDIPEGYSVSREKKERFSLILESASTNQTSMYLCASSLLVGATDIVGTDNSPLHFGNGTRLTVT.

The rearrangement links TRBV4-1 to TRBJ1-5, with D perhaps TRBD1 (5 bases). V was trimmed by 0 bases and J by 6 bases, leaving 9 bases between them. The length of the CDR3 is 14 residues. CDR1 is MGHRA and CDR2 is YSYEKL in the germline V gene. CDR3 sequence: CASSQDLTGQPQHF. The CDR3 coding sequence is TGCGCCAGCAGCCAAGATCTTACAGGTCAGCCCCAGCATTTT.